These 21 T cell receptor beta chains originate from one sample sequenced in a study of blood T cell repertoires in COVID-19. Repertoires were generated with immunoSEQ multiplex PCR, while TCRdb's copy carries only in-frame clones and drops some. Found here are hundreds of thousands of clones, over 75% of them singletons; the top ten hold 9.1%. Sequences were obtained from PBMCs or T cells enriched from blood (not recorded which). The source of these receptors is a woman aged 50 to 65 with acute COVID-19.

The chain has TRBV7-2 and TRBJ2-3, with D possibly matching TRBD1 (7 bases). The CDR3 runs 15 residues. The germline V gene has CDR1 SGHTA and CDR2 FQGNSA. The germline V and J ends were trimmed by 5 bases and 2 bases, with 14 bases remaining between them. The CDR3 spells CASSPRGTFTDTQYF. CDR3 sequence (DNA): TGTGCCAGCAGCCCCAGGGGGACTTTCACAGATACGCAGTATTTT.

Of note for this clone: Additional DNA sequences in this sample encode the identical CDR3. This chain connects TRBV7-9 to TRBJ1-2, with D unresolved. Trimming removed 5 bases at V and 2 bases at J, with 6 bases between. CDR1 is SEHNR and CDR2 is FQNEAQ in the germline V gene (reference sequence). The length of the CDR3 is 12 residues. The CDR3, as DNA: TGTGCCAGCAGCCCCGGGAACTATGGCTACACCTTC. Encoded protein: CASSPGNYGYTF.

The chain is built from TRBV30 and TRBJ2-1; 10 bases line up with TRBD2. Germline V gene data show CDR1 as GTSNPN and CDR2 as SVGIG (reference sequence). There are 16 residues in the CDR3. The V and J ends lost 7 bases and 0 bases, in that order; junction bases with no gene match: 9. CDR3 in amino acids: CASQTSGARSYNEQFF. The CDR3 bases are TGTGCCTCCCAAACTAGCGGGGCCCGCTCCTACAATGAGCAGTTCTTC.

This chain uses TRBV15 with TRBJ2-5; 7 bases fit TRBD2. Germline V CDR1 and CDR2: LNHNV, YYDKDF (reference sequence). Trimming at V came to 5 bases and at J to 2 bases, leaving 8 bases not matched to a gene. The CDR3 is made up of 15 amino acids. CDR3 residues: CATSRAGEVQETQYF. DNA for the CDR3: TGTGCCACCAGCCGTGCGGGGGAAGTGCAAGAGACCCAGTACTTC.

This chain links TRBV7-9 with TRBJ2-1; 7 bases fit TRBD1. J was trimmed by 4 bases and V by 1 base; bases with no gene match: 4. This CDR3 comprises 15 residues. The germline gives CDR1 SEHNR, CDR2 FQNEAQ (reference sequence). The CDR3 DNA follows: TGTGCCAGCAGCTTAGGGGGACAGCAGTACAATGAGCAGTTCTTC. Amino acids: CASSLGGQQYNEQFF. Looking up the rest from reference TRBV7-9 and TRBJ2-1 gives the full variable domain: DTGVSQNPRHKITKRGQNVTFRCDPISEHNRLYWYRQTLGQGPEFLTYFQNEAQLEKSRLLSDRFSAERPKGSFSTLEIQRTEQGDSAMYLCASSLGGQQYNEQFFGPGTRLTVL.

The chain has TRBV5-6 and TRBJ2-7; 10 nucleotides match TRBD2. The CDR3 consists of 13 residues. V was clipped by 1 base and J by 6 bases; unmatched bases: 1. Germline CDR1 and CDR2: SGHDT and YYEEEE. CDR3 nucleotides: TGTGCCAGCAGCTTGTCTAGCGGGGGCGAGCAGTACTTC. Translating gives CASSLSSGGEQYF.

The rearrangement uses TRBV7-9 and TRBJ1-6, with D possibly TRBD1 on 5 matching bases. CDR3 length: 15 amino acids. V lost 5 bases and J lost 9, with 17 bases in between. CDR1 SEHNR and CDR2 FQNEAQ come from the germline V gene (reference sequence). CDR3 region: CASSLGGGIGSPLHF. CDR3 nucleotides: TGTGCCAGCAGCCTCGGCGGGGGGATCGGTTCACCCCTCCACTTT.

The V gene is TRBV5-1, the J gene TRBJ1-2; D unresolved. CDR3 size: 12 residues. The germline gives CDR1 SGHRS, CDR2 YFSETQ. V lost 2 bases to trimming and J lost 2 bases, with 4 bases between them. The CDR3 DNA follows: TGCGCCAGCAGCTTACAAAACTATGGCTACACCTTC. Translation: CASSLQNYGYTF.

The chain couples TRBV18 to TRBJ2-2; no reliable D call. CDR3 size: 13 residues. The germline V gene encodes CDR1 KGHSH and CDR2 LQKENI. V dropped 3 bases and J dropped 4 bases, with 6 bases sitting between them. DNA for the CDR3: TGTGCCAGCTCACCTAGCCTCACCGGGGAGCTGTTTTTT. Amino acids: CASSPSLTGELFF.

This clone was found a few times. This chain joins TRBV7-9 and TRBJ2-7; tentative D call: TRBD1 (5 bases). V gave up 0 bases and J gave up 6 bases, with 12 bases separating them. This CDR3 spans 14 amino acids. Germline CDR1 reads SEHNR; CDR2 reads FQNEAQ (reference sequence). CDR3 amino acids: CASSLALTVPEQYF. CDR3 nucleotides: TGTGCCAGCAGCTTAGCCTTGACAGTACCCGAGCAGTACTTC.

V is TRBV7-2 and J is TRBJ2-7, with D possibly being TRBD1 (5 bases). Germline CDR1 SGHTA, CDR2 FQGNSA. V shed 5 bases and J shed 3 bases, with 11 bases lying between them. CDR3 length: 13 residues. CDR3 residues: CASSHDSLYEQYF. The DNA for the CDR3 is TGTGCCAGCAGCCACGACAGTCTCTACGAGCAGTACTTC.

The gene calls are TRBV12-3 or TRBV12-4 and TRBJ2-7; TRBD1 matches 7 bases. This CDR3 is built from 12 residues. V shed 6 bases, J shed 3 bases, and the junction held 2 bases outside the gene matches. CDR3 bases: TGTGCCAGCAGCCGACAGGGCTACGAGCAGTACTTC. Protein sequence: CASSRQGYEQYF.

The genes are TRBV7-2 and TRBJ2-5; 12 positions match TRBD2. The CDR3 has 16 residues. Germline trimming cut 3 bases from V and 5 bases from J; bases unmatched to any gene: 7. CDR1 and CDR2 (germline): SGHTA, FQGNSA. CDR3 nucleotides: TGTGCCAGCAGCTTCGCTAGCGGGGGGGCAGGGGAGACCCAGTACTTC. Protein product: CASSFASGGAGETQYF.

This clone has only a few counts. The gene calls are TRBV18 and TRBJ1-1, with D possibly TRBD1 on 5 matching bases. CDR3 length: 15 residues. The V and J ends lost 1 base and 2 bases respectively, with 11 bases between them. From germline, CDR1 is KGHSH and CDR2 LQKENI. DNA of the CDR3: TGTGCCAGCTCACCACAACAGGATAGAAACACTGAAGCTTTCTTT. It specifies CASSPQQDRNTEAFF.

V gene TRBV2 combines with J gene TRBJ1-5; D is possibly TRBD1 (6 bases). The CDR3 extends over 15 amino acids. The V and J ends lost 9 bases and 7 bases respectively, with 22 bases between them. Germline V gene sequence: CDR1 SNHLY, CDR2 FYNNEI. The CDR3 protein is CASHLEGGAGQPQHF. Written as DNA, the CDR3 is TGTGCCAGTCACCTCGAGGGGGGGGCTGGGCAGCCCCAGCATTTT.

The gene calls are TRBV3-1 (or the pseudogene TRBV3-2) and TRBJ2-1; unclear D gene. Trimming pared 1 base from V and 7 bases from J, leaving 11 bases between. The CDR3 has 14 amino acids. Germline lookup yields CDR1 LGHDT and CDR2 YNNKEL (reference sequence). CDR3 DNA: TGTGCCAGCAGCCAAGGCAACCGGGTGAATGAGCAGTTCTTC. Encoded protein: CASSQGNRVNEQFF.

The chain links TRBV7-9 to TRBJ2-1, with TRBD2 matching 7 bases. The V gene end was trimmed by 5 bases and the J gene end by 5 bases; junction bases not matched to a gene: 9. Germline assignment: CDR1 SEHNR and CDR2 FQNEAQ (reference sequence). CDR3 length: 15 residues. The CDR3 nucleotides are TGTGCCAGCAGCATCTATGGGGGGGTGAACAATGAGCAGTTCTTC. It specifies CASSIYGGVNNEQFF.

In its sample, this clone was seen a few times. The V and J genes are TRBV9 and TRBJ1-6; weak D call: TRBD1 (5 bases). V was trimmed by 0 bases and J by 9 bases, leaving 13 bases between them. CDR3 size: 15 residues. Germline lookup yields CDR1 SGDLS and CDR2 YYNGEE. The CDR3 sequence is CASSVGGVPFSPLHF. CDR3 bases: TGTGCCAGCAGCGTAGGGGGGGTACCTTTTTCACCCCTCCACTTT.

The V gene is TRBV29-1, the J gene TRBJ2-3; 7 bases fit TRBD1. J was trimmed by 5 bases and V by 5 bases; bases with no gene match: 7. Germline V lookup: CDR1 SQVTM, CDR2 ANQGSEA. This CDR3 region has 13 residues. The CDR3 DNA follows: TGCAGCGTTTCGACAGGGCCACAAGATACGCAGTATTTT. Its protein product is CSVSTGPQDTQYF.

The chain uses TRBV7-3 and TRBJ2-3; 7 nucleotides agree with TRBD2. This CDR3 is built from 16 residues. Germline V gene data show CDR1 as SGHTA and CDR2 as FQGTGA. Germline trimming cut 1 base from V and 5 bases from J; bases unmatched to any gene: 9. The CDR3 sequence is CASSLMSGGIGDTQYF. For the CDR3, the DNA is TGTGCCAGCAGCTTAATGTCCGGGGGGATCGGAGATACGCAGTATTTT.

The chain carries TRBV15 and TRBJ2-3; 7 bases are a match to TRBD1. This CDR3 is built from 14 residues. The J segment lost 5 bases and the V segment lost 1 base, leaving 3 bases of the junction unmatched. The germline CDR1 and CDR2 sequences are LNHNV and YYDKDF (reference sequence). CDR3 nucleotides: TGTGCCACCAGCAGAGGGACAGGAGGAGATACGCAGTATTTT. It yields the protein CATSRGTGGDTQYF.